The present TCR beta chain was sequenced within a study of T cells in Graves' hyperthyroidism and ophthalmopathy. Study-level background: Initial diagnosis, before any treatment, was when peripheral blood was collected.

CDR1 and CDR2 from the germline V gene are MNHNS and SASEGT. With 9 bases clipped from V and 4 bases from J, the junction kept 6 bases outside the gene matches. This CDR3 has 15 amino acids. TCR beta CDR3 regions were amplified from RNA transcripts. The TCR CDR3 first-round RT-PCR relied on the HTBI primer set. TCRdb itself ran the multiplex PCR reads through MiXCR, one entry per CDR3 protein. This sample has fewer than 900,000 distinct CDR3 sequences; around 17% occur once, and the top ten carry roughly 8%. With regard to this clonotype: Its antigen remains unknown.

Study conclusions and caveats: The model anticipated ophthalmopathy a median around six months pre-onset. Clonotypes that were expanded in thyroid above 0.001 mostly appeared in blood too.

The sequenced sample consisted of blood. This sequence originates from a man aged 18 to 30 with Graves' hyperthyroidism. The rearrangement uses TRBV6-1 and TRBJ2-7; 16 nucleotides match TRBD2. CDR3 in amino acids: CASLEGLAGGYEQYF. CDR3 nucleotides: TGTGCCAGTTTAGAGGGACTAGCGGGAGGGTACGAGCAGTACTTC.